A selection of T cell receptor beta chains follows, all from one sample in a study of monozygotic twins with inflammatory bowel disease. TCRdb re-called the 5' RACE reads and catalogs CDR3 proteins one per entry, DNA excluded. This specimen shows about 330,000 distinct CDR3 sequences; the ten leading clones hold roughly 2%. The sample comprised blood. These receptors all stem from a human donor with ulcerative colitis or Crohn's disease, or a healthy co-twin of an affected twin (not recorded which). Each CDR3 is given with its conserved first and last residue. Fields, in order: J gene, V gene, CDR3 protein.

J gene: TRBJ2-2
V gene: TRBV11-3
CDR3 protein: CASSLGVHTGELFF

J gene: TRBJ2-5
V gene: TRBV28
CDR3 protein: CASRFRLRGDQETQYF

J gene: TRBJ1-2
V gene: TRBV6-1
CDR3 protein: CATLLGQHYGYTF

J gene: TRBJ2-3
V gene: TRBV30
CDR3 protein: CAWSRDPGTQYF

J gene: TRBJ2-7
V gene: TRBV29-1
CDR3 protein: CSVGQSIYEQYF

J gene: TRBJ2-1
V gene: TRBV2
CDR3 protein: CASSVGPYNEQFF

J gene: TRBJ2-3
V gene: TRBV12-3/TRBV12-4
CDR3 protein: CASSLGGGTSGYTDTQYF

J gene: TRBJ1-1
V gene: TRBV28
CDR3 protein: CASRSNTEAFF

J gene: TRBJ2-5
V gene: TRBV12-3/TRBV12-4
CDR3 protein: CASSLRAAGFGTQYF

J gene: TRBJ2-7
V gene: TRBV15
CDR3 protein: CATSTGRGSYEQYF

J gene: TRBJ2-3
V gene: TRBV5-1
CDR3 protein: CASSLAAGTPGDTQYF

J gene: TRBJ2-3
V gene: TRBV5-6
CDR3 protein: CASSLFASPSTDTQYF

J gene: TRBJ2-3
V gene: TRBV4-2
CDR3 protein: CASSQGASDTQYF

J gene: TRBJ2-7
V gene: TRBV12-3/TRBV12-4
CDR3 protein: CASRRVGREQYF

J gene: TRBJ1-1
V gene: TRBV6-5
CDR3 protein: CASSYSSIISRGRTEAFF

J gene: TRBJ1-6
V gene: TRBV20-1
CDR3 protein: CSANRQGNSPLHF

J gene: TRBJ2-1
V gene: TRBV27
CDR3 protein: CASSFGGGGYNEQFF

J gene: TRBJ2-1
V gene: TRBV4-1
CDR3 protein: CASSTTAGRSYNEQFF

J gene: TRBJ2-3
V gene: TRBV12-3/TRBV12-4
CDR3 protein: CASSATSASTDTQYF

J gene: TRBJ1-5
V gene: TRBV7-8
CDR3 protein: CASSPRTGGDQPQHF

J gene: TRBJ2-3
V gene: TRBV11-2
CDR3 protein: CASSNSRDDTDTQYF

J gene: TRBJ2-1
V gene: TRBV4-2
CDR3 protein: CASSQERRLTYNEQFF

J gene: TRBJ1-1
V gene: TRBV19
CDR3 protein: CASSMTQGMNTEAFF

J gene: TRBJ2-7
V gene: TRBV7-9
CDR3 protein: CASSQTRDLTYEQYF

J gene: TRBJ1-2
V gene: TRBV5-6
CDR3 protein: CATQGRTSRNYGYTF

J gene: TRBJ1-2
V gene: TRBV20-1
CDR3 protein: CSAWGARDYGYTF

J gene: TRBJ1-2
V gene: TRBV5-1
CDR3 protein: CASSAPGQGASGYTF

J gene: TRBJ2-1
V gene: TRBV2
CDR3 protein: CASSGDSKSSSVDEQFF

J gene: TRBJ2-1
V gene: TRBV7-2
CDR3 protein: CASSLLGGEQFF

J gene: TRBJ1-1
V gene: TRBV18
CDR3 protein: CASSQNPDSEAFF

J gene: TRBJ1-1
V gene: TRBV3-1
CDR3 protein: CASSYEAGVTEAFF

J gene: TRBJ1-4
V gene: TRBV5-1
CDR3 protein: CASSLVWGEKLFF

J gene: TRBJ2-3
V gene: TRBV20-1
CDR3 protein: CSALGSGGGTDTQYF

J gene: TRBJ1-3
V gene: TRBV27
CDR3 protein: CASKGTGDGNTIYF

J gene: TRBJ2-5
V gene: TRBV2
CDR3 protein: CASMGRAQETQYF

J gene: TRBJ2-5
V gene: TRBV28
CDR3 protein: CASTIGGRAETQYF

J gene: TRBJ1-2
V gene: TRBV7-2
CDR3 protein: CASSVDPGDYGYTF

J gene: TRBJ2-6
V gene: TRBV4-1
CDR3 protein: CARGQGPISGANVLTF

J gene: TRBJ1-5
V gene: TRBV30
CDR3 protein: CAWSVPATSNQPQHF

J gene: TRBJ1-2
V gene: TRBV5-4
CDR3 protein: CASSLWTGKYGYTF

J gene: TRBJ2-7
V gene: TRBV7-8
CDR3 protein: CASSSAGRYEQYF

J gene: TRBJ2-3
V gene: TRBV5-1
CDR3 protein: CASSLPSGSTDTQYF

J gene: TRBJ2-1
V gene: TRBV20-1
CDR3 protein: CSSGGLGGDEQFF

J gene: TRBJ2-5
V gene: TRBV5-1
CDR3 protein: CASSGWDAFQETQYF

J gene: TRBJ1-4
V gene: TRBV7-2
CDR3 protein: CASSFQTGAPSEKLFF

J gene: TRBJ1-1
V gene: TRBV5-1
CDR3 protein: CASSPTGFEAFF

J gene: TRBJ2-7
V gene: TRBV7-2
CDR3 protein: CASSSPYSYEQYF

J gene: TRBJ2-1
V gene: TRBV19
CDR3 protein: CASSISSAYNEQFF

J gene: TRBJ2-3
V gene: TRBV11-2
CDR3 protein: CASSLPLVSGGAYGSTDTQYF

J gene: TRBJ2-1
V gene: TRBV20-1
CDR3 protein: CSAGGLAGEEQFF

J gene: TRBJ2-2
V gene: TRBV10-1
CDR3 protein: CASSPREYTGELFF